These T cell receptor beta chains were read from a single sample in a study of cytomegalovirus exposure and HLA in healthy donors. The method was immunoSEQ multiplex PCR; TCRdb's version includes in-frame clones alone and lacks a portion of them. The sample table includes 200,000 to 250,000 clones. The sequencing input was PBMCs. These receptors were obtained from a woman aged 25-40 years in good health and CMV-seropositive. Each CDR3 is given with its conserved first and last residue. D genes are given only for firm matches.

J gene | D gene | V gene | CDR3 DNA | CDR3 protein
TRBJ2-7 | TRBD1 | TRBV6-5 | TGTGCCAGCAGTTACTATGGGACAGGATCCTACGAGCAGTACTTC | CASSYYGTGSYEQYF
TRBJ2-7 | - | TRBV6-5 | TGTGCCAGCAGTTACTCCAAATTCTCCTACGAGCAGTACTTC | CASSYSKFSYEQYF
TRBJ2-5 | TRBD2 | TRBV4-3 | TGCGCCAGCAGCCGCCTGGGATTAGCGGGGTTCCAAGAGACCCAGTACTTC | CASSRLGLAGFQETQYF
TRBJ1-5 | TRBD1 | TRBV30 | TGTGCCTGGGACAGGGCGGGGACTAGCAATCAGCCCCAGCATTTT | CAWDRAGTSNQPQHF
TRBJ2-2 | TRBD2 | TRBV6-5 | TGTGCCAGTAAACTAGCGGGCCACACCGGGGAGCTGTTTTTT | CASKLAGHTGELFF
TRBJ1-1 | - | TRBV27 | TGTGCCAGCAGCCCCGTGACAGTCCCCGAAGCTTTCTTT | CASSPVTVPEAFF
TRBJ2-5 | - | TRBV6-1 | TGTGCCAGCAGTGAACCGGGGATGGAGACCCAGTACTTC | CASSEPGMETQYF
TRBJ2-2 | TRBD2 | TRBV23-1 | TGCGCCAGCAGTCATAGAGTAGCGGGGGGTTCGAACACCGGGGAGCTGTTTTTT | CASSHRVAGGSNTGELFF
TRBJ2-7 | TRBD1 | TRBV7-6 | TGTGCCAGCAGCGTCGACAGGGGGCGAAACAGGTGGACGTCCTACGAGCAGTACTTC | CASSVDRGRNRWTSYEQYF
TRBJ1-1 | TRBD1 | TRBV29-1 | TGCAGCGTGGAGGGACAGGGCCGAAACACTGAAGCTTTCTTT | CSVEGQGRNTEAFF
TRBJ1-5 | - | TRBV5-1 | TGCGCCAGCAGCTTGGACAACAATCAGCCCCAGCATTTT | CASSLDNNQPQHF
TRBJ1-2 | TRBD1 | TRBV2 | TGTGCCAGCAGGCCCGACAGGGACTATGGCTACACCTTC | CASRPDRDYGYTF
TRBJ2-3 | TRBD1 | TRBV7-6 | TGTGCCTCCGGGTACAGGGGTGGCACAGATACGCAGTATTTT | CASGYRGGTDTQYF
TRBJ2-1 | TRBD1 | TRBV7-2 | TGTGCCAGCAGCTTTTTAGGACAGGGGAGTTTCGGAGTTAATGAGCAGTTCTTC | CASSFLGQGSFGVNEQFF
TRBJ2-2 | TRBD2 | TRBV9 | TGTGCCAGCAGCCACACCCGGGGGGAGCCTTATTCCGGGGAGCTGTTTTTT | CASSHTRGEPYSGELFF
TRBJ2-2 | TRBD1 | TRBV5-1 | TGCGCCAGCAGCATACGGACAGGGGGCGACACCGGGGAGCTGTTTTTT | CASSIRTGGDTGELFF
TRBJ2-1 | TRBD2 | TRBV9 | TGTGCCAGCAGCGTAGGGACTAGCGGCTCCTACAATGAGCAGTTCTTC | CASSVGTSGSYNEQFF
TRBJ1-1 | TRBD1 | TRBV7-2 | TGTGCCAGCAGCTCTAGGACAGGGGGTCACACTGAAGCTTTCTTT | CASSSRTGGHTEAFF
TRBJ1-3 | TRBD1 | TRBV7-2 | TGTGCCAGCAGCTTACTGGACAGGGGGCCAGGAAACACCATATATTTT | CASSLLDRGPGNTIYF
TRBJ2-3 | TRBD2 | TRBV9 | TGTGCCAGCAGCAACAGCGGGGGGGAGGGCACAGATACGCAGTATTTT | CASSNSGGEGTDTQYF
TRBJ1-2 | TRBD1 | TRBV4-1 | TGCGCCAGCAGCCAACCCTTCGCGGAAGGGGGCGACTATGGCTACACCTTC | CASSQPFAEGGDYGYTF
TRBJ2-7 | - | TRBV25-1 | TGTGCCAGCAGTGAACCGGGTGGGGGGATACAGTACTTC | CASSEPGGGIQYF
TRBJ2-7 | - | TRBV27 | TGTGCCAGCAGTTTAGTCGGCGGGGCCTCCTACGAGCAGTACTTC | CASSLVGGASYEQYF
TRBJ1-5 | TRBD1 | TRBV6-5 | TGTGCCAGCAGTTATGACAGGGCCAATCAGCCCCAGCATTTT | CASSYDRANQPQHF
TRBJ1-1 | - | TRBV2 | TGTGCCAGCAGTCGGGTTTTTGATAACATGAACACTGAAGCTTTCTTT | CASSRVFDNMNTEAFF
TRBJ2-7 | TRBD1 | TRBV27 | TGTGCCAGCAGTTCCGCGGACAGGGGGTTGCACGAGCAGTACTTC | CASSSADRGLHEQYF
TRBJ2-2 | TRBD2 | TRBV28 | TGTGCCAGCAGTTTATGGGCTAGCGGGGCCGGGGAGCTGTTTTTT | CASSLWASGAGELFF
TRBJ1-2 | - | TRBV21-1 | TGTGCCAGCAGCCAGGAGGTGAAGGGTAACTATGGCTACACCTTC | CASSQEVKGNYGYTF
TRBJ2-5 | TRBD1 | TRBV7-9 | TGTGCCAGCAGCTTAACCCTAGGACAGGGGGACGGAGGAGGGACCCAGTACTTC | CASSLTLGQGDGGGTQYF